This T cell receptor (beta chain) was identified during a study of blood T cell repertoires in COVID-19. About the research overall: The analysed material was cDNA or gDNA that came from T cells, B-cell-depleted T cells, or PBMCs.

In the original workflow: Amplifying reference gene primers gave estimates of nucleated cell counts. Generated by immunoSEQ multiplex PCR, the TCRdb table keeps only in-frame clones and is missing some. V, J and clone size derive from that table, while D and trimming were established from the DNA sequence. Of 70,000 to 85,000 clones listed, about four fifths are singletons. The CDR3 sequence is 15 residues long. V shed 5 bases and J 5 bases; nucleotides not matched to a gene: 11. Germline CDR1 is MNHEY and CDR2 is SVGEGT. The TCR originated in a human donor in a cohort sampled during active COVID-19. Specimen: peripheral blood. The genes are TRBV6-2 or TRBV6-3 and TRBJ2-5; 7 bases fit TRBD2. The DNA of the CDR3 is TGTGCCAGCAGTATCGGCGGGAGCGGGGTGGAGACCCAGTACTTC. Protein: CASSIGGSGVETQYF.